Each of the 24 T cell receptor beta chains below was sequenced from the same sample in a study of shared clonotypes between healthy human individuals. Profiling relied on immunoSEQ multiplex PCR, and the TCRdb table lists in-frame clones only, not all of them. The table includes some 980,000 clones, over 60% detected once. Sequencing was done on a sample of memory CD4+ T cells sorted from blood. Subset: CD45RA-negative fraction. These receptors were collected from a man aged 18 to 30 in good health.

This clone was detected a few times. This chain joins TRBV30 and TRBJ1-1; D perhaps matches TRBD1 (5 bases). V was clipped by 5 bases and J by 1 base, with 11 bases between them. Germline CDR1 reads GTSNPN; CDR2 reads SVGIG (reference sequence). The CDR3 spans 13 residues. This chain's CDR3 is CAWGADRNTEAFF. The DNA of the CDR3 is TGTGCCTGGGGTGCCGACAGGAACACTGAAGCTTTCTTT.

A word on this clone: This sample also contains other DNA sequences that code for the same CDR3. This chain links TRBV4-3 with TRBJ2-7; 8 bases are a match to TRBD2. CDR1 LGHNA and CDR2 YSLEER come from the germline V gene. This CDR3 has 15 residues. The J segment lost 0 bases and the V segment lost 0 bases, leaving 1 base of the junction unmatched. The CDR3 here is CASSQEAGGSYEQYF. The CDR3 coding sequence is TGCGCCAGCAGCCAAGAGGCGGGGGGCTCCTACGAGCAGTACTTC.

A word on this clone: The sample carries other DNA sequences with the same CDR3. The chain carries TRBV11-1 and TRBJ1-1, with unresolved D. Germline assignment: CDR1 SGHAT and CDR2 FQDESV (reference sequence). The V end lost 1 base, the J end lost 0 bases, and 3 bases lay between the germline ends. This CDR3 is 13 amino acids long. This chain's CDR3 is CASSLVLNTEAFF. In DNA form, the CDR3 reads TGTGCCAGCAGCTTAGTATTGAACACTGAAGCTTTCTTT.

The genes are TRBV7-2 and TRBJ2-3; D call uncertain. The CDR3 runs 14 residues. V was trimmed by 3 bases and J by 2 bases, leaving 9 bases between them. Per germline, CDR1 SGHTA and CDR2 FQGNSA. As DNA, the CDR3 is TGTGCCAGCAGCTTCCGAACAATCACAGATACGCAGTATTTT. Translating gives CASSFRTITDTQYF.

V is TRBV10-3 and J is TRBJ2-7; tentative D call: TRBD2 (5 bases). The CDR3 has 13 residues. From germline, CDR1 is ENHRY and CDR2 SYGVKD. Trimming removed 11 bases at V and 4 bases at J, with 18 bases between. This CDR3 is CAVTEFAGYEQYF. The CDR3 DNA follows: TGTGCCGTCACAGAGTTCGCGGGTTACGAGCAGTACTTC.

The CDR3 spells CASSRKTGDEQYF. The CDR3 nucleotides read TGTGCCAGCAGCCGAAAAACAGGGGACGAGCAGTACTTC. The chain links TRBV7-2 to TRBJ2-7; 7 bases map to TRBD1. The CDR3 is 13 residues long. The germline V gene encodes CDR1 SGHTA and CDR2 FQGNSA. J lost 5 bases, V lost 5 bases, and 6 bases had no gene match.

This clone was seen only once. The chain is built from TRBV10-2 and TRBJ2-5; 7 bases are shared with TRBD2. The CDR3 is made up of 14 amino acids. V shed 4 bases, J shed 5 bases, and the junction held 7 bases outside the gene matches. Germline lookup yields CDR1 WSHSY and CDR2 SAAADI. The CDR3 DNA reads TGCGCCAGCAGTGTTACGGGGGGAGGGGAGACCCAGTACTTC. It encodes CASSVTGGGETQYF.

The J gene is TRBJ2-6, the V gene TRBV4-3; 7 nucleotides line up with TRBD2. CDR3 size: 17 residues. The V and J ends lost 1 base and 4 bases, in that order; junction bases with no gene match: 7. Per the germline V gene, CDR1 is LGHNA and CDR2 is YSLEER. The CDR3 nucleotides are TGCGCCAGCAGCCAAGGCGGGAGCCATACCGGGGCCAACGTCCTGACTTTC. It is translated as CASSQGGSHTGANVLTF.

The chain joins TRBV7-9 to TRBJ2-5; TRBD1 aligns across 7 bases. The CDR3 is made up of 14 amino acids. J was trimmed by 7 bases and V by 3 bases; bases with no gene match: 8. CDR1 and CDR2 from the germline V gene are SEHNR and FQNEAQ (reference sequence). The CDR3 DNA reads TGTGCCAGCAGCTTCGGACAGGCCCCCGGGACCCAGTACTTC. Its protein is CASSFGQAPGTQYF.

About this clone itself: At one boundary the junction diverges from the germline segment, which might be a read error. The V call is TRBV29-1, the J call TRBJ2-5, with TRBD1 matching over 7 bases. Germline CDR1 and CDR2: SQVTM and ANQGSEA. The CDR3 is 13 residues long. The CDR3 nucleotides read TGCAGCGTAACGGACAGGCCCCAAGAGGCCCAGTACTTC. It codes for CSVTDRPQEAQYF.

The J gene is TRBJ2-3, the V gene TRBV7-3; perhaps D is TRBD1 or TRBD2 (5 bases each). Germline-derived CDR1 and CDR2 are SGHTA and FQGTGA. The CDR3 totals 14 residues. V gave up 3 bases and J gave up 4 bases, with 11 bases separating them. The CDR3 DNA reads as TGTGCCAGCAGCTTCTACGGGACCCCAGATACGCAGTATTTT. Translation gives CASSFYGTPDTQYF.

This clone was seen many times. V usage is TRBV18 and J usage is TRBJ2-5, with D perhaps matching TRBD1 (5 bases). CDR3 length: 16 residues. Germline V gene sequence: CDR1 KGHSH, CDR2 LQKENI. V dropped 0 bases and J dropped 1 base, with 12 bases sitting between them. CDR3 DNA sequence: TGTGCCAGCTCACCACCCGGGCAGGGTAGCCAAGAGACCCAGTACTTC. Its protein is CASSPPGQGSQETQYF.

The V and J genes are TRBV5-1 and TRBJ2-2; TRBD2 aligns across 8 bases. Germline V CDR1 and CDR2: SGHRS, YFSETQ. The length of the CDR3 is 17 residues. Losses at the gene ends were 0 bases for V and 7 bases for J; bases not matched to a gene: 11. The CDR3 protein is CASSLASGGSWVGELFF. The CDR3 nucleotides read TGCGCCAGCAGCTTGGCCAGCGGGGGATCGTGGGTCGGGGAGCTGTTTTTT.

This chain links TRBV30 with TRBJ1-2, with 7 nucleotides matching TRBD1. Germline-derived CDR1 and CDR2 are GTSNPN and SVGIG (reference sequence). Trimming removed 3 bases from V and 1 base from J; junction bases left unmatched: 2. The CDR3 contains 13 residues. CDR3 amino acids: CAWRTGVNYGYTF. The CDR3 DNA is TGTGCCTGGAGAACAGGGGTTAACTATGGCTACACCTTC.

CDR3 DNA: TGTGCCAGCAGCCTCAGCCTCGGGACAAGCGAAGGCTTGGTCACCTTC. Translated: CASSLSLGTSEGLVTF. This chain links TRBV7-9 with TRBJ1-2; possibly TRBD1 for D (6 bases). V lost 5 bases and J lost 13, with 29 bases in between. This CDR3 is built from 16 residues. CDR1 SEHNR and CDR2 FQNEAQ come from the germline V gene (reference sequence).

The J gene is TRBJ1-6, the V gene TRBV7-9; D is undetermined. CDR1 and CDR2 from the germline V gene are SEHNR and FQNEAQ (reference sequence). Trimming stripped 5 bases from V and 8 bases from J, with 7 bases between. This CDR3 spans 12 amino acids. Written as DNA, the CDR3 is TGTGCCAGCAGCCGGGAGGATTCACCCCTCCACTTT. Its protein product is CASSREDSPLHF.

The rearrangement joins TRBV7-2 to TRBJ2-1, with 8 bases lining up with TRBD1. Germline V gives CDR1 SGHTA, CDR2 FQGNSA. J gave up 3 bases and V 3 bases, and 4 bases lay outside the gene matches. The CDR3 consists of 15 residues. The DNA for the CDR3 is TGTGCCAGCAGCTTCGACAGGGGCCGCTACAATGAGCAGTTCTTC. It specifies CASSFDRGRYNEQFF.

This chain connects TRBV6-5 to TRBJ1-2, with D possibly matching TRBD1 (5 bases). Trimming removed 3 bases from V and 2 bases from J, with 10 bases in between. The CDR3 is 14 amino acids. CDR1 is MNHEY and CDR2 is SVGAGI in the germline V gene. The CDR3 loop is CASSYAAGNYGYTF. DNA of the CDR3: TGTGCCAGCAGTTATGCGGCAGGGAACTATGGCTACACCTTC.

This clone was recorded once. The V and J genes are TRBV11-1 and TRBJ1-1, with D possibly being TRBD1 (6 bases). Germline-derived CDR1 and CDR2 are SGHAT and FQDESV (reference sequence). The CDR3 covers 15 residues. Trimming removed 5 bases from V and 0 bases from J, with 13 bases in between. The CDR3 spells CASSPKDRLNTEAFF. For the CDR3, the DNA is TGTGCCAGCAGCCCTAAGGACAGATTGAACACTGAAGCTTTCTTT.

In this sample, this clone turned up once. This rearrangement joins TRBV11-2 to TRBJ2-1; TRBD2 aligns across 10 bases. The trim removed 1 base at V and 4 bases at J, leaving 4 bases unmatched. Germline V CDR1 and CDR2: SGHAT, FQNNGV. This CDR3 contains 16 residues. The CDR3 is CASSLAGSGGYNEQFF. For the CDR3, the DNA is TGTGCCAGCAGCTTAGCGGGTAGCGGGGGGTACAATGAGCAGTTCTTC.

This clone was found a few times. A much larger clone sits a single nucleotide away, making a read error possible. The sample contains more than one DNA sequence encoding this CDR3. The chain joins TRBV6-5 to TRBJ2-6; D is unresolved. CDR3 length: 14 amino acids. Germline V gene lookup returns CDR1 MNHEY and CDR2 SVGAGI. V was pared by 6 bases and J by 0 bases, with 6 bases between. The CDR3 spells CASRSYSGANVLTF. DNA for the CDR3: TGTGCCAGCAGGTCCTACTCTGGGGCCAACGTCCTGACTTTC.

This chain connects TRBV7-8 to TRBJ2-1; TRBD2 aligns across 11 bases. In germline, CDR1 is SGHVS, CDR2 FQNEAQ. This CDR3 spans 15 amino acids. V was clipped by 5 bases and J by 7 bases; unmatched bases: 7. The CDR3 DNA reads as TGTGCCAGCAGCGTGACTAGCGGGGTCACGAATGAGCAGTTCTTC. Translated, it gives CASSVTSGVTNEQFF.

This clone appeared a few times. This sample also contains other DNA sequences that code for the same CDR3. The chain recombines TRBV28 with TRBJ1-2, with D perhaps TRBD1 (5 bases). The germline CDR1 and CDR2 sequences are MDHEN and SYDVKM. Trimming stripped 3 bases from V and 5 bases from J, with 10 bases between. The CDR3 totals 13 residues. The CDR3 here is CASSFGAAYGYTF. DNA for the CDR3: TGTGCCAGCAGTTTCGGGGCAGCTTATGGCTACACCTTC.

The chain links TRBV7-2 to TRBJ2-7, with 10 nucleotides matching TRBD2. Germline trimming cut 5 bases from V and 5 bases from J; bases unmatched to any gene: 12. Per the germline V gene, CDR1 is SGHTA and CDR2 is FQGNSA. This CDR3 is 16 amino acids long. In nucleotides, the CDR3 is TGTGCCAGCAGCCTCAACCCGGGACTAGCGAAGAACGAGCAGTACTTC. This translates into CASSLNPGLAKNEQYF. Looking up the rest from reference TRBV7-2 and TRBJ2-7 gives the full variable domain: GAGVSQSPSNKVTEKGKDVELRCDPISGHTALYWYRQSLGQGLEFLIYFQGNSAPDKSGLPSDRFSAERTGGSVSTLTIQRTQQEDSAVYLCASSLNPGLAKNEQYFGPGTRLTVT.